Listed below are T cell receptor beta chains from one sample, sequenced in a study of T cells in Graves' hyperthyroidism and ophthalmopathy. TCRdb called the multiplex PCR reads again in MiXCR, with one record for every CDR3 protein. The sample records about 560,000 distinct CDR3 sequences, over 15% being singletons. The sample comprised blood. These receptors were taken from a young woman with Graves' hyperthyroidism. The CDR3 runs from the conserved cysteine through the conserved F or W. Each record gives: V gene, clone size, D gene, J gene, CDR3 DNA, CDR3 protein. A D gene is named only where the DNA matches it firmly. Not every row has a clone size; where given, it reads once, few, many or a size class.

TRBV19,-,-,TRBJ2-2,TGTGCCAGTAGTATCGGGGGGCAAGGCGGGGAGCTGTTTTTT,CASSIGGQGGELFF
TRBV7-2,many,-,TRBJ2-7,TGTGCCAGCAGCCTTTCTAGCTTCCCCTACGAGCAGTACTTC,CASSLSSFPYEQYF
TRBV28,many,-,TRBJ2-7,TGTGCCAGCAGGCCTAGAGGGGGCTCCTACGAGCAGTACTTC,CASRPRGGSYEQYF
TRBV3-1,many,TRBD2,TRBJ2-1,TGTGCCAGCAGCCAAGCCAGGAGCGGGAGTCTCTCCTACAATGAGCAGTTCTTC,CASSQARSGSLSYNEQFF
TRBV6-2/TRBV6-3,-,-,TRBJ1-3,TGTGCCAGCAGTTACTCGGCAGCAGGAAACACCATATATTTT,CASSYSAAGNTIYF
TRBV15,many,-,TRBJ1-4,TGTGCCACCAGCAGGGTCGGCCTGTCACGGGCAACTAATGAAAAACTGTTTTTT,CATSRVGLSRATNEKLFF
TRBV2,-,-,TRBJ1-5,TGTGCCAGCAGTGACAAGACTTTCCAGCCCCAGCATTTT,CASSDKTFQPQHF
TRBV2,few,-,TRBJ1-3,TGTGCCAGCAGTAGGAGTTCCGACACCATATATTTT,CASSRSSDTIYF
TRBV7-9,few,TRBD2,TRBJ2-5,TGTGCCAGCAGCTTATGGCTAGCGGGGGGGAAAGAGACCCAGTACTTC,CASSLWLAGGKETQYF
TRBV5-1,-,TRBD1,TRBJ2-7,TGCGCCAGCAGTAAAAGGGACAGGGACGAGCAGTACTTC,CASSKRDRDEQYF
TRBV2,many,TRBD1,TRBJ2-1,TGTGCCAGCACCCTCGAAACCGGGACAGTGAGTGGTGAGCAGTTCTTC,CASTLETGTVSGEQFF
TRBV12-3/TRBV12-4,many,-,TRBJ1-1,TGTGCCAGCAGTTTTTCCGGGGTGGCTGAAGCTTTCTTT,CASSFSGVAEAFF
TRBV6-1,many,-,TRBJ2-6,TGTGCCAGCGGTAAGGTGGCTGGGGCCAACGTCCTGACTTTC,CASGKVAGANVLTF
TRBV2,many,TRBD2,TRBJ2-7,TGTGCCAGCAGTGAAGTGTGGACTAGCGAATACGAGCAGTACTTC,CASSEVWTSEYEQYF
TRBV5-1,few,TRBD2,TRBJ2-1,TGCGCCAGCAGCTCCCGGGAGGCGGGTGGCTACAATGAGCAGTTCTTC,CASSSREAGGYNEQFF